This T cell receptor (beta chain) appears in the sequencing data of a study of radiation and T cells in renal cell carcinoma. Broader study findings: Top tumor clonotypes rose in blood 2 weeks post-radiation, then contracted. Intratumoral heterogeneity was not captured in these approximately 1 g regions.

Documented treatment: 15 Gy SBRT to primary tumor, nephrectomy 4 weeks later. Clear cell pathology was present in this patient's renal cell carcinoma. The CDR3 spans 10 residues. V was cut by 8 bases and J by 4 bases, with 8 bases left in between. In germline, CDR1 is SQVTM, CDR2 ANQGSEA. Libraries were prepared by immunoSEQ multiplex PCR; TCRdb keeps only in-frame clonotypes and omits some of them. The sample records 20,000 or so clones, around 50% being singletons. This clone showed up just a few times. Its antigen is as yet unknown. The source was tumor tissue, collected from a patient whose treatment included radiotherapy and nephrectomy. The J gene is TRBJ1-1, the V gene TRBV29-1; D call uncertain. The clonotype originates from a man in his fifties or sixties with renal cell carcinoma. The chain's CDR3 is CSQKTTEAFF. The CDR3 DNA reads as TGCAGCCAGAAAACCACTGAAGCTTTCTTT. The whole variable domain, remainder taken from reference TRBV29-1 and TRBJ1-1, is SAVISQKPSRDICQRGTSLTIQCQVDSQVTMMFWYRQQPGQSLTLIATANQGSEATYESGFVIDKFPISRPNLTFSTLTVSNMSPEDSSIYLCSQKTTEAFFGQGTRLTVV.